Sequencing of this T cell receptor (beta chain) was carried out in a study of beta chain features in type 1 diabetes. Whole-study findings and limits: For cells with high TCR expression, cDNA sequencing could yield over-representation.

CD45RO/CCR7/CD25/CD127/CD95/CD27 separated CD4+ naive, central memory, regulatory and stem cell-like memory cells by sorting. As every portion of the isolated RNA was reverse transcribed, the sequencing read expressed TCRB transcripts. Averages about a million reads characterized the stem cell-like memory T cell samples. Profiled with immunoSEQ multiplex PCR; TCRdb holds only in-frame clones, not every one. The sample contains under 95,000 clones, around a third of which appear only once. With 4 bases removed from V and 8 bases from J, the gap between germline ends came to 11 bases. The CDR3 has 11 residues. Germline lookup yields CDR1 GTSNPN and CDR2 SVGIG (reference sequence). This clone has only a few counts. Its antigen is not known.

This TCR was sampled from a woman between 18 and 29 years old in good health. Sequenced input: stem cell memory CD4+ T cells from blood. This chain uses TRBV30 with TRBJ1-2, with D maybe TRBD1 (5 bases). The CDR3 sequence is CAWKVEGGYTF. DNA for the CDR3: TGTGCCTGGAAAGTGGAGGGGGGCTACACCTTC.